This T cell receptor beta chain is drawn from a study of blood T cell repertoires in COVID-19. In the original workflow: Reference gene primer amplification gave nucleated cell count estimates. Some clones are missing from TCRdb's copy, which holds only in-frame ones; the method was immunoSEQ multiplex PCR. The V and J calls and clone size come from that table; D and trimming were worked out from the DNA. Of approximately 250,000 clones in the sample, 88% were seen once. V lost 5 bases and J lost 6, with 18 bases in between. Germline V gene sequence: CDR1 SGHVS, CDR2 FQNEAQ. The CDR3 has 15 amino acids.

The chain recombines TRBV7-8 with TRBJ2-3; TRBD1 might be the D (5 bases). Material for sequencing was PBMCs or T cells enriched from blood (not recorded which). The receptor was derived from a woman in her forties with acute COVID-19. The CDR3 protein is CASSPIFFSGDTQYF. In DNA, the CDR3 is TGTGCCAGCAGCCCAATTTTTTTCTCAGGGGATACGCAGTATTTT.